The 3 T cell receptor beta chains below all came from one sample that was sequenced in a study of blood T cells in healthy people across ages. The second PCR ran roughly 7 to 11 cycles with a sample-barcoded 5' primer and J-beta primers. TCRdb fed the 5' RACE reads into MiXCR, producing one record per CDR3 protein. The table records a few hundred thousand distinct CDR3 sequences, 25% to 30% of them present only once. Sequenced: blood. The receptors were sampled from a woman aged 70 to 79 in good health.

This clonotype was recorded a few times. At one boundary the junction diverges from the germline segment, which might be a read error. The J gene is TRBJ1-2, the V gene TRBV7-2; D is uncertain. Germline CDR1 is SGHTA and CDR2 is FQGNSA. The CDR3 is made up of 15 amino acids. This CDR3 is CASSRAVELNYGNTF. The CDR3 DNA follows: TGTGCCAGCAGTCGGGCGGTGGAGCTGAACTATGGCAACACCTTC.

The CDR3: CASSFGLAGTTDTQYF. The CDR3 DNA is TGCGCCAGCAGCTTCGGGCTAGCGGGGACCACAGATACGCAGTATTTT. The rearrangement uses TRBV5-1 and TRBJ2-3; 9 positions match TRBD2. This CDR3 is 16 amino acids long. Germline V gives CDR1 SGHRS, CDR2 YFSETQ. The J segment lost 2 bases and the V segment lost 2 bases, leaving 6 bases of the junction unmatched.

This clonotype was recorded a few times. V is TRBV5-1 and J is TRBJ1-1; D is unresolved. This CDR3 has 14 residues. The V gene's germline CDR1 is SGHRS and CDR2 YFSETQ. V was clipped by 2 bases and J by 1 base, with 9 bases between them. CDR3 residues: CASSFAGTNTEAFF. The CDR3, as DNA: TGCGCCAGCAGCTTTGCAGGAACGAACACTGAAGCTTTCTTT.